This T cell receptor (beta chain) comes out of a study of blood T cell repertoires in COVID-19. Study-wide context: There were acute and convalescent COVID-19 samples, and they came from the United States, Italy and Spain. T cells, B-cell-depleted T cells, or PBMCs supplied cDNA or gDNA.

In the original processing: Amplifying reference gene primers gave estimates of nucleated cell counts. Data came from immunoSEQ multiplex PCR; TCRdb stores just in-frame clones and leaves some out. V and J calls plus clone size are reproduced from that table; the DNA served to infer D and trimming. The repertoire holds 60,000 to 65,000 clones, with more than 70% as singletons. Germline CDR1 and CDR2: MNHNS and SASEGT. This CDR3 is 16 amino acids long. V dropped 1 base and J dropped 4 bases, with 15 bases sitting between them. Enrolled during active infection, Seattle patients were then followed longitudinally.

This chain connects TRBV6-1 to TRBJ2-3; a possible D gene is TRBD2 (7 bases). The sequenced sample consisted of peripheral blood. The source of this sequence is a man in his 60s with COVID-19, enrolled during active disease. Here the CDR3 reads CASSEVGGGAADTQYF. The CDR3 DNA is TGTGCCAGCAGTGAAGTGGGTGGGGGGGCCGCAGATACGCAGTATTTT.